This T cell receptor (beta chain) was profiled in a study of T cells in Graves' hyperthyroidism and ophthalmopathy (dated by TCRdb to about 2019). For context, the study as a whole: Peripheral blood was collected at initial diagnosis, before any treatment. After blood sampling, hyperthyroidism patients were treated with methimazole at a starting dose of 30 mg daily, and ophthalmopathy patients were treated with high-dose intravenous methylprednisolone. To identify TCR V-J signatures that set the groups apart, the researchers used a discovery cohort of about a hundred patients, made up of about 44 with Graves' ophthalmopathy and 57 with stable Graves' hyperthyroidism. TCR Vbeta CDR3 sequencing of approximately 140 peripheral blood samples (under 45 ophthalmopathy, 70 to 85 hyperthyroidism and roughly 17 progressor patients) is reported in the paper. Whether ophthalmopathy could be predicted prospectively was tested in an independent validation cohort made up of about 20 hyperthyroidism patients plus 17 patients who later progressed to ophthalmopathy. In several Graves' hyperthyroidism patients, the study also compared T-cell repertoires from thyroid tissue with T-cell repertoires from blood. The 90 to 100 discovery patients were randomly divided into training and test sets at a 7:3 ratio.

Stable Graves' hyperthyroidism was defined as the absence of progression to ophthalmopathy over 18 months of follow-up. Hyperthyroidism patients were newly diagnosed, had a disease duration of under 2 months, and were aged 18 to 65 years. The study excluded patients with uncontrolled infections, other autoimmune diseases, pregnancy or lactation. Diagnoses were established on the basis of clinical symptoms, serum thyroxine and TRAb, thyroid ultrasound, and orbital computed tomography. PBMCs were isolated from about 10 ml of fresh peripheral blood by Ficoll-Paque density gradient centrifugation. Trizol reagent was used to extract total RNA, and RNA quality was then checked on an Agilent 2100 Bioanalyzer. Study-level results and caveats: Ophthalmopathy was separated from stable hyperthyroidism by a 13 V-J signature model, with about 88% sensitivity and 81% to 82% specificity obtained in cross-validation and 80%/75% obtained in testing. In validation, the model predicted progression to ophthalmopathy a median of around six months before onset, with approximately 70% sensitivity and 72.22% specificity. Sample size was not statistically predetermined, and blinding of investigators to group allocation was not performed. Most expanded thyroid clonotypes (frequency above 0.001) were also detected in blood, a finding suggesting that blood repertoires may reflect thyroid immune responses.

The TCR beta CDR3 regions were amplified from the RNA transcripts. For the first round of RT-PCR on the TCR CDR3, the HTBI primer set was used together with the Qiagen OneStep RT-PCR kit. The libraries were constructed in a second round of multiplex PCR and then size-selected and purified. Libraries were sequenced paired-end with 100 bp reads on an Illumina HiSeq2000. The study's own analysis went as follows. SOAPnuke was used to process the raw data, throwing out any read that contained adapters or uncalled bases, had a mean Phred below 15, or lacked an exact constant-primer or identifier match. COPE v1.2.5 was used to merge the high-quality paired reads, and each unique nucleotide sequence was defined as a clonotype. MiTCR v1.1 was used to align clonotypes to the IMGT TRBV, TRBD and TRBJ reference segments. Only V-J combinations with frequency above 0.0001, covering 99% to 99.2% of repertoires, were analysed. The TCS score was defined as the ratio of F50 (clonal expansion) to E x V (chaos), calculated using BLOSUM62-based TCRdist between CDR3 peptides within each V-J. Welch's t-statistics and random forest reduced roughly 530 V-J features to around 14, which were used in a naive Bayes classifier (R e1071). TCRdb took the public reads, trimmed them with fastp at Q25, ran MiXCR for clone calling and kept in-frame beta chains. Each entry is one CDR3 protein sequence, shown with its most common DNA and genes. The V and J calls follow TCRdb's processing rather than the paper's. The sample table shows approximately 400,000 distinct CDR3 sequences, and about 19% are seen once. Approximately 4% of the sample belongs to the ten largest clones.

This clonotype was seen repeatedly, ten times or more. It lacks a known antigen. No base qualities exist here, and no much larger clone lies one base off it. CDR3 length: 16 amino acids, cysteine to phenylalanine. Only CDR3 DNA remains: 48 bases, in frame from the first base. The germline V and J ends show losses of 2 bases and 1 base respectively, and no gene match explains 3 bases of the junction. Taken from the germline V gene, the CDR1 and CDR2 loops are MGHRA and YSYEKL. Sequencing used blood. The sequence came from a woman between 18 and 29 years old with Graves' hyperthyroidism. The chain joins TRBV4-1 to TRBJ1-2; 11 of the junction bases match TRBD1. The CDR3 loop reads CASSQTGTGGNYGYTF. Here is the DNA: TGCGCCAGCAGCCAAACCGGGACAGGGGGTAACTATGGCTACACCTTC.